The present TCR beta chain was sequenced within a study of cytomegalovirus exposure and HLA in healthy donors. The CDR3 sequence is 14 residues long. Germline V CDR1 and CDR2: SGHNT, YYREEE (reference sequence). With V trimmed by 3 bases and J by 5 bases, 7 bases remained unmatched. PCR employed 60 Vbeta and 13 Jbeta primers. Data came from immunoSEQ multiplex PCR; TCRdb stores just in-frame clones and leaves some out. The sample holds some 100,000 clones, approximately 76% seen once. Sequenced sample: PBMCs. The V and J genes are TRBV5-4 and TRBJ2-5; 7 bases agree with TRBD1. The origin of this receptor is a woman between 45 and 60 years old in good health and CMV-seropositive. The CDR3 coding sequence is TGTGCCAGCAGCTCTCAGGGGGTGGCGGAGACCCAGTACTTC. It encodes CASSSQGVAETQYF. Drawing the rest from reference TRBV5-4 and TRBJ2-5, the complete variable domain is ETGVTQSPTHLIKTRGQQVTLRCSSQSGHNTVSWYQQALGQGPQFIFQYYREEENGRGNFPPRFSGLQFPNYSSELNVNALELDDSALYLCASSSQGVAETQYFGPGTRLLVL.